Listed below are T cell receptor beta chains from one sample, sequenced in a study of OX40 agonist ivuxolimab in advanced cancers. TCRdb keeps only in-frame clones here, not all; method: immunoSEQ multiplex PCR. The sample shows around 140,000 clones, around 93% of them seen only once. Material: CD4+ or CD8+ T cells sorted from blood, obtained in a trial of the OX40 agonist ivuxolimab. Receptors originate from an adult with an advanced solid tumor such as melanoma, head and neck, liver or kidney cancer. The CDR3 runs from the conserved cysteine through the conserved F or W. A D gene is named only where the DNA matches it firmly. Clone size, where shown, is once, few, many, or a class for clones that have expanded.

clone size	D gene	J gene	V gene	CDR3 protein	CDR3 DNA
few	TRBD1	TRBJ1-2	TRBV6-5	CASSTRGNGYTF	TGTGCCAGCAGTACCAGGGGGAATGGCTACACCTTC
once	NA	TRBJ2-3	TRBV29-1	CSVEGTYRDTQYF	TGCAGCGTTGAAGGCACGTATAGGGATACGCAGTATTTT
NA	NA	TRBJ2-7	TRBV7-2	CASSPYDRTYEQYF	TGTGCCAGCAGCCCCTACGACAGGACCTACGAGCAGTACTTC
NA	NA	TRBJ2-7	TRBV7-2	CASSLGESPYEQYF	TGTGCCAGCAGCTTAGGAGAGTCTCCCTACGAGCAGTACTTC
NA	NA	TRBJ1-1	TRBV5-1	CASALLGEGTEAFF	TGCGCCAGCGCCTTGTTGGGGGAGGGCACTGAAGCTTTCTTT
once	TRBD2	TRBJ2-3	TRBV7-2	CASSSSTSGIDTQYF	TGTGCCAGCAGCTCATCGACTAGCGGGATAGATACGCAGTATTTT
NA	NA	TRBJ1-5	TRBV7-2	CASSLEPGFYQPQHF	TGTGCCAGCAGCTTAGAACCGGGGTTTTATCAGCCCCAGCATTTT
NA	NA	TRBJ2-1	TRBV5-4	CASSLYSSYNEQFF	TGTGCCAGCAGCTTGTATTCGTCCTACAATGAGCAGTTCTTC
NA	NA	TRBJ2-2	TRBV19	CASSLQGTGELFF	TGTGCCAGTAGCTTACAGGGAACCGGGGAGCTGTTTTTT
NA	NA	TRBJ2-1	TRBV5-1	CASSSLINEQFF	TGCGCCAGCAGCTCCCTGATAAATGAGCAGTTCTTC
few	NA	TRBJ1-6	TRBV6-1	CASSSLWGAGSPLHF	TGTGCCAGCAGCTCCCTGTGGGGGGCGGGTTCACCCCTCCACTTT
NA	NA	TRBJ1-2	TRBV9	CASSVEAGANYGYTF	TGTGCCAGCAGCGTAGAGGCAGGAGCTAACTATGGCTACACCTTC
few	NA	TRBJ1-4	TRBV4-3	CASSQERKLFF	TGCGCCAGCAGCCAAGAGAGAAAACTGTTTTTT
NA	NA	TRBJ2-3	TRBV9	CASSAFLTGSQDTQYF	TGTGCCAGCAGCGCGTTCCTGACAGGATCACAGGATACGCAGTATTTT
once	NA	TRBJ1-3	TRBV6-5	CASSYNSGNTIYF	TGTGCCAGCAGTTACAATTCTGGAAACACCATATATTTT
NA	NA	TRBJ2-7	TRBV18	CASSREVGAEQYF	TGTGCCAGCTCAAGAGAGGTAGGGGCCGAGCAGTACTTC
NA	NA	TRBJ1-4	TRBV10-3	CAISESYGIATNEKLFF	TGTGCCATCAGTGAGTCGTACGGGATTGCAACTAATGAAAAACTGTTTTTT
NA	NA	TRBJ2-3	TRBV5-1	CASSLGGGGGGLSTDTQYF	TGCGCCAGCAGCTTGGGGGGCGGCGGGGGCGGACTAAGCACAGATACGCAGTATTTT
once	TRBD1	TRBJ1-6	TRBV27	CASSFGQGGNSPLHF	TGTGCCAGCAGTTTTGGGCAGGGGGGCAATTCACCCCTCCACTTT
NA	TRBD1	TRBJ1-2	TRBV7-8	CASRPAGGQNYGYTF	TGTGCCAGCAGGCCGGCAGGGGGACAGAACTATGGCTACACCTTC
NA	NA	TRBJ1-3	TRBV2	CASTGNTIYF	TGTGCCAGCACTGGAAACACCATATATTTT
many	NA	TRBJ1-1	TRBV5-1	CASSFTENTEAFF	TGCGCCAGCAGCTTTACAGAGAACACTGAAGCTTTCTTT
NA	NA	TRBJ2-3	TRBV19	CASSPFGPSTDTQYF	TGTGCCAGTAGCCCGTTCGGACCTAGCACAGATACGCAGTATTTT
NA	TRBD2	TRBJ2-7	TRBV5-1	CASSFGTTTSPLEQYF	TGCGCCAGCAGCTTTGGGACTACAACATCTCCTCTCGAGCAGTACTTC
NA	TRBD1	TRBJ1-1	TRBV27	CASSFFPGQGNTEAFF	TGTGCCAGCAGTTTTTTTCCGGGACAGGGGAACACTGAAGCTTTCTTT
once	TRBD2	TRBJ2-5	TRBV27	CASSFGGGYETQYF	TGTGCCAGCAGTTTTGGCGGGGGGTACGAGACCCAGTACTTC
NA	TRBD1	TRBJ2-7	TRBV27	CASSFARSTGAFYEQYF	TGTGCCAGCAGTTTCGCACGTTCGACAGGGGCGTTCTACGAGCAGTACTTC
NA	TRBD1	TRBJ1-5	TRBV6-1	CASSEGDRPRSAQHF	TGTGCCAGCAGTGAAGGGGACAGGCCCCGTTCGGCCCAGCATTTT
NA	NA	TRBJ1-1	TRBV14	CASSRALNTEAFF	TGTGCCAGCAGCAGGGCCTTGAACACTGAAGCTTTCTTT
NA	TRBD1	TRBJ2-7	TRBV23-1	CASSRLPPGQGGEQYF	TGCGCCAGCAGTCGCCTACCCCCGGGACAGGGTGGTGAGCAGTACTTC
NA	TRBD1	TRBJ1-6	TRBV7-2	CASSLSGTGVDSPLHF	TGTGCCAGCAGCCTCTCCGGGACAGGGGTTGATTCACCCCTCCACTTT
NA	NA	TRBJ2-7	TRBV4-3	CASSQDSRTYEQYF	TGCGCCAGCAGCCAGGACAGTCGGACCTACGAGCAGTACTTC
NA	TRBD2	TRBJ2-3	TRBV7-2	CASSPGTSYSTDTQYF	TGTGCCAGCAGCCCCGGGACTAGTTATAGCACAGATACGCAGTATTTT
NA	TRBD2	TRBJ2-1	TRBV27	CASSLLGVLAGSASYNEQFF	TGTGCCAGCAGTTTATTAGGGGTTCTAGCGGGGAGTGCGTCCTACAATGAGCAGTTCTTC
once	NA	TRBJ1-1	TRBV11-2	CASSALVTKGAEAFF	TGTGCCAGCAGCGCTTTGGTGACAAAAGGTGCTGAAGCTTTCTTT
NA	TRBD1	TRBJ1-1	TRBV6-5	CASIGQANTEAFF	TGTGCCAGCATCGGACAGGCGAACACTGAAGCTTTCTTT
NA	TRBD2	TRBJ2-1	TRBV28	CASSLFSDRLASYNEQFF	TGTGCCAGCAGTTTATTTTCCGATCGACTAGCTTCTTACAATGAGCAGTTCTTC
once	NA	TRBJ2-4	TRBV28	CASSPWGRGQKNIQYF	TGTGCCAGCAGCCCGTGGGGGAGGGGGCAGAAAAACATTCAGTACTTC
NA	TRBD2	TRBJ2-3	TRBV5-1	CASSQYSGSYPDTQYF	TGCGCCAGCAGCCAATATAGCGGGAGTTACCCAGATACGCAGTATTTT
NA	NA	TRBJ2-5	TRBV28	CASSQDAKTQYF	TGTGCCAGCAGTCAGGACGCGAAGACCCAGTACTTC
NA	TRBD1	TRBJ2-5	TRBV5-5	CASSWPSRTGGRQETQYF	TGTGCCAGCAGCTGGCCGAGTAGGACAGGGGGCCGTCAAGAGACCCAGTACTTC
NA	NA	TRBJ2-5	TRBV18	CASSPRGSRETQYF	TGTGCCAGCTCACCCAGGGGCTCTAGGGAGACCCAGTACTTC
NA	NA	TRBJ1-2	TRBV10-3	CAITGPAGAGGYTF	TGTGCCATCACTGGCCCTGCCGGGGCGGGTGGCTACACCTTC
NA	NA	TRBJ1-1	TRBV6-5	CASRTGVWSFEAFF	TGTGCCAGCCGGACGGGAGTTTGGAGTTTTGAAGCTTTCTTT
NA	NA	TRBJ2-7	TRBV5-1	CASSFIRGASYEQYF	TGCGCCAGCAGCTTCATCAGGGGGGCCTCCTACGAGCAGTACTTC
NA	TRBD1	TRBJ2-7	TRBV6-5	CASRARQGAYEQYF	TGTGCCAGCAGAGCAAGACAGGGGGCCTACGAGCAGTACTTC
NA	TRBD2	TRBJ2-5	TRBV5-1	CASSVGAGGLAGETQYF	TGCGCCAGCAGTGTAGGGGCGGGGGGCCTCGCAGGGGAGACCCAGTACTTC
NA	TRBD2	TRBJ2-3	TRBV11-3	CASSRGGTQYF	TGTGCCAGCAGCCGGGGGGGCACGCAGTATTTT
NA	NA	TRBJ1-1	TRBV7-9	CASSPGAGLMNTEAFF	TGTGCCAGCAGCCCCGGGGCAGGACTTATGAACACTGAAGCTTTCTTT
NA	TRBD2	TRBJ2-3	TRBV6-1	CASSEAGGADTQYF	TGTGCCAGCAGTGAAGCGGGGGGGGCAGATACGCAGTATTTT
NA	TRBD1	TRBJ2-7	TRBV6-6	CASSPGTVEQYF	TGTGCCAGCAGTCCCGGGACAGTCGAGCAGTACTTC
once	NA	TRBJ2-2	TRBV15	CATSAGASTGELFF	TGTGCCACCAGTGCGGGGGCGAGCACCGGGGAGCTGTTTTTT
once	TRBD2	TRBJ2-7	TRBV5-4	CASSLASWGGDYEQYF	TGTGCCAGCAGCTTGGCCTCGTGGGGAGGGGACTACGAGCAGTACTTC
once	TRBD1	TRBJ1-1	TRBV4-3	CASSQGGDRYGSAAFF	TGCGCCAGCAGCCAGGGTGGGGACAGGTATGGATCGGCAGCTTTCTTT
NA	TRBD2	TRBJ2-7	TRBV2	CADQPGREYEQYF	TGTGCCGACCAACCAGGGAGGGAATACGAGCAGTACTTC
NA	NA	TRBJ2-2	TRBV18	CASSQGRHTGELFF	TGTGCCAGCTCCCAGGGGCGGCACACCGGGGAGCTGTTTTTT
NA	NA	TRBJ1-3	TRBV7-3	CASSLQGAGNTIYF	TGTGCCAGCAGCTTACAGGGAGCTGGAAACACCATATATTTT